These 23 T cell receptor beta chains were all obtained from the same sample, sequenced in a study of circulating tumor DNA in untreated peripheral T-cell lymphoma. The data were produced by immunoSEQ multiplex PCR, yet TCRdb's version contains in-frame clones alone and is incomplete. The sample lists 5,000 to 7,500 clones; approximately 80% were seen once. The material sequenced was tumor tissue. All receptors come from a human donor with peripheral T-cell lymphoma.

V usage is TRBV19 and J usage is TRBJ2-7; a possible D gene is TRBD1 (6 bases). CDR3 length: 13 residues. From germline, CDR1 is LNHDA and CDR2 SQIVND (reference sequence). The V gene lost 9 bases and the J gene lost 6 bases, with 18 bases spanning the gap. The CDR3 here is CASAGQTLTEQYF. The DNA for the CDR3 is TGTGCCAGCGCAGGACAGACTCTGACCGAGCAGTACTTC.

The rearrangement links TRBV28 to TRBJ2-1; 7 bases match TRBD2. This CDR3 contains 15 residues. Per the germline V gene, CDR1 is MDHEN and CDR2 is SYDVKM. J gave up 1 base and V 3 bases, and 3 bases lay outside the gene matches. The CDR3 loop reads CASSFWRGSYNEQFF. In DNA, the CDR3 is TGTGCCAGCAGTTTCTGGCGGGGGTCCTACAATGAGCAGTTCTTC.

The genes are TRBV16 and TRBJ1-4; TRBD1 is a possible D gene (6 bases). The germline CDR1 and CDR2 sequences are KGHSY and FQNENV. CDR3 length equals 14 residues. CDR3 in amino acids: CASGLRGAQEKLFF. Written as DNA, the CDR3 is TGTGCTAGTGGTTTGAGGGGGGCACAAGAAAAACTGTTTTTT.

The chain has TRBV28 and TRBJ2-5; no firm D call. Germline values: CDR1 MDHEN, CDR2 SYDVKM. The CDR3 consists of 13 residues. V lost 2 bases, J lost 2 bases, and 6 bases lay in between. The CDR3 here is CASSLPRQETQYF. The CDR3 coding sequence is TGTGCCAGCAGTTTACCCAGGCAAGAGACCCAGTACTTC.

The chain couples TRBV28 to TRBJ2-6; 8 nucleotides agree with TRBD1. The J segment lost 3 bases and the V segment lost 5 bases, leaving 6 bases of the junction unmatched. CDR3 length equals 16 residues. The germline V gene has CDR1 MDHEN and CDR2 SYDVKM. The CDR3 bases are TGTGCCAGCAGTCGGACAGGGCATCGTGGGGCCAACGTCCTGACTTTC. It is translated as CASSRTGHRGANVLTF.

This clone was counted only a few times. This chain uses TRBV6-8 with TRBJ2-5; a weak D match, TRBD2 (5 bases). V was pared by 6 bases and J by 2 bases, with 10 bases between. Germline V gives CDR1 MNHGY, CDR2 SAAAGT. The CDR3 consists of 13 residues. CDR3 residues: CASRMTIQETQYF. DNA of the CDR3: TGTGCCAGCAGGATGACTATACAAGAGACCCAGTACTTC.

V usage is TRBV11-3 and J usage is TRBJ2-7; 7 nucleotides agree with TRBD1. CDR1 is SGHNT, CDR2 YENEEA, per germline. The CDR3 runs 15 residues. V gave up 3 bases and J gave up 1 base; unmatched junction bases: 6. CDR3 residues: CASSFSTTGSYEQYF. The DNA of the CDR3 is TGTGCCAGCAGCTTTTCGACGACAGGGTCCTACGAGCAGTACTTC.

The chain links TRBV14 to TRBJ2-5, with 12 bases identical to TRBD2. Per the germline V gene, CDR1 is SGHDN and CDR2 is FVKESK. This CDR3 has 18 residues. V shed 0 bases, J shed 3 bases, and the junction held 8 bases outside the gene matches. In nucleotides, the CDR3 is TGTGCCAGCAGCCAAGATGGGTTCTCTAGCGGGGGGGAAGAGACCCAGTACTTC. It translates to CASSQDGFSSGGEETQYF. Combining the CDR3 with reference TRBV14 and TRBJ2-5 gives the whole variable domain EAGVTQFPSHSVIEKGQTVTLRCDPISGHDNLYWYRRVMGKEIKFLLHFVKESKQDESGMPNNRFLAERTGGTYSTLKVQPAELEDSGVYFCASSQDGFSSGGEETQYFGPGTRLLVL.

V usage is TRBV6-8 and J usage is TRBJ2-7, with 9 nucleotides matching TRBD1. Germline lookup yields CDR1 MNHGY and CDR2 SAAAGT. This CDR3 spans 20 amino acids. With 4 bases clipped from V and 5 bases from J, the junction kept 24 bases outside the gene matches. The CDR3 reads CASSSPRYPGQGSKLDEQYF. DNA for the CDR3: TGTGCCAGCAGTTCTCCGCGCTACCCGGGACAGGGAAGTAAACTGGACGAGCAGTACTTC.

V is TRBV6-8 and J is TRBJ1-1, with D perhaps TRBD1 (6 bases). The CDR3 extends over 13 amino acids. V lost 6 bases and J 2 bases, leaving 10 bases between the germline ends. The germline V gene encodes CDR1 MNHGY and CDR2 SAAAGT. The CDR3 loop is CASSLQGNTEAFF. The CDR3 nucleotides read TGTGCCAGCAGCCTACAGGGCAACACTGAAGCTTTCTTT.

The sample holds one count of this clone. This chain links TRBV29-1 with TRBJ1-1; tentative D call: TRBD1 (6 bases). The germline V gene encodes CDR1 SQVTM and CDR2 ANQGSEA. The CDR3 length is 14 residues. V dropped 0 bases and J dropped 4 bases, with 12 bases sitting between them. Here the CDR3 DNA reads TGCAGCGTTGAAGAACAGGGTGCGGGCACTGAAGCTTTCTTT. Translating it yields CSVEEQGAGTEAFF.

V usage is TRBV10-2 and J usage is TRBJ1-5; D possibly corresponds to TRBD1 (5 bases). Germline-derived CDR1 and CDR2 are WSHSY and SAAADI. V dropped 8 bases and J dropped 3 bases, with 11 bases sitting between them. The CDR3 is 13 residues long. The CDR3 region is CASLDTFNQPQHF. The CDR3 nucleotides read TGCGCCAGCTTGGACACCTTCAATCAGCCCCAGCATTTT.

The rearrangement uses TRBV28 and TRBJ2-1, with D perhaps assigned TRBD1 or TRBD2 (5 bases each). Germline V gene lookup returns CDR1 MDHEN and CDR2 SYDVKM. V was trimmed by 6 bases and J by 5 bases, leaving 11 bases between them. CDR3 length: 13 amino acids. CDR3 nucleotide sequence: TGTGCCAGCAGCCTGGGACCAAACAATGAGCAGTTCTTC. It translates to CASSLGPNNEQFF.

This clone was found once. The chain joins TRBV18 to TRBJ2-7; perhaps TRBD2 as D (5 bases). The CDR3 extends over 13 amino acids. Germline V lookup: CDR1 KGHSH, CDR2 LQKENI. Trimming shortened V by 2 bases and J by 6 bases, and 11 bases separated the two germline ends. The CDR3 DNA reads TGTGCCAGCTCACCAGACCAGGCGGGCGAGCAGTACTTC. It encodes CASSPDQAGEQYF. Based on the CDR3 plus reference TRBV18 and TRBJ2-7, the full variable domain is NAGVMQNPRHLVRRRGQEARLRCSPMKGHSHVYWYRQLPEEGLKFMVYLQKENIIDESGMPKERFSAEFPKEGPSILRIQQVVRGDSAAYFCASSPDQAGEQYFGPGTRLTVT.

The gene calls are TRBV7-6 and TRBJ1-1, with TRBD1 matching 7 bases. V was pared by 5 bases and J by 4 bases, with 16 bases of the junction left unmatched. The CDR3 spans 17 residues. Per the germline V gene, CDR1 is SGHVS and CDR2 is FNYEAQ. CDR3 sequence (DNA): TGTGCCAGCAGCCAAGGACAGGCAATCCCTTGGACCACTGAAGCTTTCTTT. Protein sequence: CASSQGQAIPWTTEAFF. Complete variable domain (other parts from reference TRBV7-6 and TRBJ1-1): GAGVSQSPRYKVTKRGQDVALRCDPISGHVSLYWYRQALGQGPEFLTYFNYEAQQDKSGLPNDRFSAERPEGSISTLTIQRTEQRDSAMYRCASSQGQAIPWTTEAFFGQGTRLTVV.

This CDR3 reads CASAPGAQLGTEAFF. CDR3 in DNA: TGCGCCAGCGCCCCTGGGGCGCAACTCGGCACTGAAGCTTTCTTT. The V and J genes are TRBV10-2 and TRBJ1-1, with D possibly matching TRBD1 (5 bases). The CDR3 spans 15 residues. Between the trimmed V and J ends, which lost 8 bases and 4 bases, there was a span of 20 bases. In germline, CDR1 is WSHSY, CDR2 SAAADI.

J is TRBJ2-4 and V is TRBV11-3; weak D call: TRBD1 (6 bases). Per the germline V gene, CDR1 is SGHNT and CDR2 is YENEEA. The CDR3 has 15 residues. V was clipped by 8 bases and J by 3 bases, with 17 bases between them. The CDR3 protein is CASGRTDGVKNIQYF. In nucleotides, the CDR3 is TGTGCCAGCGGTAGGACAGACGGTGTCAAAAACATTCAGTACTTC.

This clone was seen only a few times. The rearrangement links TRBV11-3 to TRBJ1-2, with D perhaps TRBD1 (5 bases). The V gene lost 0 bases and the J gene lost 0 bases, with 8 bases spanning the gap. CDR3 length equals 15 residues. Germline assignment: CDR1 SGHNT and CDR2 YENEEA. The CDR3 coding sequence is TGTGCCAGCAGCTTAGAACAGGTAGCTAACTATGGCTACACCTTC. Amino acid sequence: CASSLEQVANYGYTF.

The CDR3 here is CASSYGSGTGSQFF. Here the CDR3 DNA reads TGTGCCAGCAGTTACGGCTCGGGGACAGGTTCTCAGTTCTTC. This chain joins TRBV6-8 and TRBJ2-1; 8 bases match TRBD1. Germline CDR1 MNHGY, CDR2 SAAAGT. The CDR3 totals 14 residues. V gave up 2 bases and J gave up 13 bases; unmatched junction bases: 10.

The chain joins TRBV2 to TRBJ1-6; TRBD1 might be the D (6 bases). The CDR3 covers 13 residues. Germline V gene lookup returns CDR1 SNHLY and CDR2 FYNNEI. V lost 10 bases to trimming and J lost 7 bases, with 14 bases between them. CDR3 amino acids: CATRPRGNSPLHF. The CDR3 bases are TGTGCCACTCGCCCAAGGGGGAATTCACCCCTCCACTTT.

This clone was counted a few times. V gene TRBV10-2 combines with J gene TRBJ2-3; D is uncertain. Trimming cost V 3 bases and J 7 bases, with 14 bases left between them. This CDR3 contains 14 residues. CDR1 WSHSY and CDR2 SAAADI come from the germline V gene. The CDR3 sequence: CASSDLTRRNTQYF. In nucleotides, the CDR3 is TGCGCCAGCAGTGACCTTACAAGGCGGAATACGCAGTATTTT.

For this clone: The DNA includes a base that is either unread or ambiguous, and X takes the place of its residue. V is TRBV5-1 and J is TRBJ2-5; D is undetermined. Germline-derived CDR1 and CDR2 are SGHRS and YFSETQ. V lost 4 bases, J lost 5 bases, and 15 bases lay in between. The CDR3 length is 14 residues. The DNA for the CDR3 is TGCGCCAGCAGCACCGGTGGGGRAGACGAGACCCAGTACTTC. Protein sequence: CASSTGGXDETQYF.

CDR3 loop: CASSEAGQGSNQPQHF. The CDR3 DNA is TGTGCCAGCAGTGAAGCGGGACAGGGTAGCAATCAGCCCCAGCATTTT. V gene TRBV6-1 combines with J gene TRBJ1-5; the match to TRBD1 covers 9 bases. Germline trimming cut 0 bases from V and 0 bases from J; bases unmatched to any gene: 0. The germline V gene has CDR1 MNHNS and CDR2 SASEGT. This CDR3 is 16 amino acids long.